These 11 T cell receptor beta chains came from one sample sequenced in a study of blood T cell repertoires in COVID-19. The data were produced by immunoSEQ multiplex PCR, yet TCRdb's version contains in-frame clones alone and is incomplete. The sample contains about 11,000 clones, over 70% of which appear only once. The sequenced material came from peripheral blood. These receptors were taken from a human donor in a cohort sampled during active COVID-19.

This clone has only a few counts. The chain combines TRBV7-9 with TRBJ1-2, with TRBD1 identical over 8 bases. CDR3 length equals 14 residues. With V trimmed by 5 bases and J by 3 bases, 5 bases remained unmatched. Germline lookup yields CDR1 SEHNR and CDR2 FQNEAQ (reference sequence). The CDR3 reads CASSPQGAYYGYTF. The CDR3, as DNA: TGTGCCAGCAGCCCTCAGGGGGCCTACTATGGCTACACCTTC.

The genes are TRBV7-9 and TRBJ2-1; D possibly corresponds to TRBD1 (6 bases). This CDR3 has 15 residues. Trimming cost V 1 base and J 5 bases, with 12 bases left between them. The germline V gene has CDR1 SEHNR and CDR2 FQNEAQ (reference sequence). The DNA of the CDR3 is TGTGCCAGCAGCTTAGAGGCAGGGGTGAACAATGAGCAGTTCTTC. Translating gives CASSLEAGVNNEQFF.

The chain is built from TRBV19 and TRBJ1-4; 9 nucleotides agree with TRBD1. Losses at the gene ends were 5 bases for V and 8 bases for J; bases not matched to a gene: 6. Germline CDR1 is LNHDA and CDR2 is SQIVND (reference sequence). CDR3 size: 14 residues. As DNA, the CDR3 is TGTGCCAGTAGTCTCGGGACAGGGAGCGAAAAACTGTTTTTT. It specifies CASSLGTGSEKLFF. Based on the CDR3 plus reference TRBV19 and TRBJ1-4, the full variable domain is DGGITQSPKYLFRKEGQNVTLSCEQNLNHDAMYWYRQDPGQGLRLIYYSQIVNDFQKGDIAEGYSVSREKKESFPLTVTSAQKNPTAFYLCASSLGTGSEKLFFGSGTQLSVL.

The chain carries TRBV19 and TRBJ2-7, with D perhaps matching TRBD1 (5 bases). Germline V CDR1 and CDR2: LNHDA, SQIVND (reference sequence). V gave up 4 bases and J gave up 2 bases, with 9 bases separating them. The CDR3 loop spans 13 amino acids. CDR3 nucleotides: TGTGCCAGTAGTACCAGGGTAGCCTACGAGCAGTACTTC. This codes for CASSTRVAYEQYF. The whole variable domain, filled in from reference TRBV19 and TRBJ2-7, reads DGGITQSPKYLFRKEGQNVTLSCEQNLNHDAMYWYRQDPGQGLRLIYYSQIVNDFQKGDIAEGYSVSREKKESFPLTVTSAQKNPTAFYLCASSTRVAYEQYFGPGTRLTVT.

The V and J genes are TRBV6-5 and TRBJ2-5; D uncertain. The CDR3 loop spans 13 amino acids. Trimming cost V 5 bases and J 5 bases, with 12 bases left between them. The germline V gene encodes CDR1 MNHEY and CDR2 SVGAGI. CDR3 in DNA: TGTGCCAGCAGTAGGATCCCGGGTGAGACCCAGTACTTC. Residues: CASSRIPGETQYF.

This chain joins TRBV13 and TRBJ2-1; a possible D gene is TRBD1 (6 bases). Per germline, CDR1 PRHDT and CDR2 FYEKMQ (reference sequence). The CDR3 sequence is 13 residues long. Trimming removed 5 bases at V and 8 bases at J, with 13 bases between. CDR3: CASSPQGYDEQFF. The CDR3 nucleotides read TGTGCCAGCAGCCCCCAGGGGTATGATGAGCAGTTCTTC.

The V and J genes are TRBV3-1 (or the pseudogene TRBV3-2) and TRBJ2-5; tentatively, D is TRBD2 (5 bases). The length of the CDR3 is 14 residues. Trimming cost V 1 base and J 5 bases, with 11 bases left between them. CDR1 is LGHDT and CDR2 is YNNKEL in the germline V gene (reference sequence). In DNA, the CDR3 is TGTGCCAGCAGCCAAGCGCACACTAGTGAGACCCAGTACTTC. Amino acid sequence: CASSQAHTSETQYF.

The chain carries TRBV24-1 and TRBJ2-1, with 8 positions matching TRBD2. The CDR3 contains 15 residues. The germline V gene has CDR1 KGHDR and CDR2 SFDVKD. J was trimmed by 6 bases and V by 3 bases; bases with no gene match: 6. The CDR3 sequence: CATSDPGLAGNEQFF. The DNA of the CDR3 is TGTGCCACCAGTGATCCTGGACTAGCCGGCAATGAGCAGTTCTTC.

The chain couples TRBV5-6 to TRBJ1-6; D gene ambiguous. The germline V gene encodes CDR1 SGHDT and CDR2 YYEEEE. The CDR3 is made up of 14 amino acids. V lost 2 bases and J lost 5, with 8 bases in between. The CDR3 nucleotides are TGTGCCAGCAGCTTAGGAGGCCATAATTCACCCCTCCACTTT. It specifies CASSLGGHNSPLHF. The full variable domain, in which reference TRBV5-6 and TRBJ1-6 provide the parts outside the CDR3, is DAGVTQSPTHLIKTRGQQVTLRCSPKSGHDTVSWYQQALGQGPQFIFQYYEEEERQRGNFPDRFSGHQFPNYSSELNVNALLLGDSALYLCASSLGGHNSPLHFGNGTRLTVT.

J is TRBJ2-2 and V is TRBV6-5, with 7 bases matching TRBD1. CDR3 size: 14 residues. Germline CDR1 reads MNHEY; CDR2 reads SVGAGI. The junction had 1 base not matched to a gene; V was cut back by 6 bases and J by 0 bases. The CDR3 sequence: CASRDRANTGELFF. The CDR3 DNA follows: TGTGCCAGCAGAGACAGGGCGAACACCGGGGAGCTGTTTTTT.

The rearrangement links TRBV6-1 to TRBJ1-5; unclear D gene. Germline V gives CDR1 MNHNS, CDR2 SASEGT. V was cut by 2 bases and J by 1 base, with 12 bases left in between. The CDR3 consists of 16 residues. The CDR3 bases are TGTGCCAGCAGTGAAACCCCATCGAGCAGCAATCAGCCCCAGCATTTT. Translation gives CASSETPSSSNQPQHF.